The 27 T cell receptor beta chains presented below share a single source sample, sequenced in a study of blood T cells in healthy people across ages. A second about 7 to 11 cycle PCR used barcoded and J-beta primers. TCRdb called the 5' RACE reads again in MiXCR, with one record for every CDR3 protein. The sample lists approximately 900,000 distinct CDR3 sequences, almost 30% occurring once. These data were likewise used in another study, on T cells of mothers and their children.

Sequencing was carried out using blood. These receptors all come from a woman between 40 and 55 years old in good health.

A few counts support this clonotype. The V and J genes are TRBV28 and TRBJ2-4; D is perhaps TRBD1 or TRBD2 (6 bases each). Trimming stripped 1 base from V and 15 bases from J, with 13 bases between. Germline V gene sequence: CDR1 MDHEN, CDR2 SYDVKM. The CDR3 consists of 12 residues. DNA of the CDR3: TGTGCCAGCAGTTTATCTACAGGGAGGCCGTACTTC. It specifies CASSLSTGRPYF.

J is TRBJ1-4 and V is TRBV28; 9 positions agree with TRBD1. The CDR3 consists of 15 residues. From germline, CDR1 is MDHEN and CDR2 SYDVKM. The ends lost 5 bases at V and 7 bases at J; junction bases unmatched: 8. The CDR3 DNA is TGTGCCAGCAGTGCTCCGGACAGGGGTGCTGAAAAACTGTTTTTT. It translates to CASSAPDRGAEKLFF.

This chain joins TRBV4-1 and TRBJ2-1; the D gene is possibly TRBD1 (5 bases). The germline CDR1 and CDR2 sequences are MGHRA and YSYEKL. Trimming stripped 1 base from V and 8 bases from J, with 18 bases between. The CDR3 consists of 16 residues. The chain's CDR3 is CASSQAGRVRFDEQFF. The CDR3 DNA reads TGCGCCAGCAGCCAAGCGGGCAGGGTCCGGTTCGATGAGCAGTTCTTC.

The chain combines TRBV12-3 or TRBV12-4 with TRBJ2-3, with D perhaps matching TRBD2 (5 bases). This CDR3 region has 14 residues. Between the trimmed V and J ends, which lost 6 bases and 2 bases, there was a span of 12 bases. The CDR3 nucleotides read TGTGCCAGCAGGAAGGACTTACTCACAGATACGCAGTATTTT. Amino acids: CASRKDLLTDTQYF.

The chain carries TRBV14 and TRBJ2-7, with D tentatively TRBD2 (6 bases). Germline V gene data show CDR1 as SGHDN and CDR2 as FVKESK. V lost 4 bases and J 2 bases, leaving 15 bases between the germline ends. CDR3 length: 15 residues. The CDR3 protein is CASSRRDFPPYEQYF. As DNA, the CDR3 is TGTGCCAGCAGCCGCCGGGACTTCCCACCCTACGAGCAGTACTTC. The variable domain in full, completed from reference TRBV14 and TRBJ2-7, reads EAGVTQFPSHSVIEKGQTVTLRCDPISGHDNLYWYRRVMGKEIKFLLHFVKESKQDESGMPNNRFLAERTGGTYSTLKVQPAELEDSGVYFCASSRRDFPPYEQYFGPGTRLTVT.

The rearrangement uses TRBV30 and TRBJ2-7; maybe TRBD2 (6 bases). Germline-derived CDR1 and CDR2 are GTSNPN and SVGIG (reference sequence). V was clipped by 0 bases and J by 3 bases, with 12 bases between them. This CDR3 has 14 residues. The CDR3 coding sequence is TGTGCCTGGAGTGTCTCCGGGACTTACTACGAGCAGTACTTC. Encoded protein: CAWSVSGTYYEQYF.

In its sample, this clonotype was seen a few times. The chain has TRBV28 and TRBJ2-7; D unresolved. V shed 8 bases and J shed 0 bases, with 11 bases lying between them. Germline-derived CDR1 and CDR2 are MDHEN and SYDVKM. The CDR3 runs to 13 residues. The CDR3, as DNA: TGTGCCAGCCCGGATTCTCCCTCCTACGAGCAGTACTTC. As protein: CASPDSPSYEQYF.

There are many counts of this clonotype. The chain has TRBV7-2 and TRBJ1-2, with D possibly matching TRBD1 (5 bases). CDR1 SGHTA and CDR2 FQGNSA come from the germline V gene. Trimming removed 7 bases at V and 4 bases at J, with 16 bases between. The length of the CDR3 is 14 residues. CDR3 residues: CASNIATASYGYTF. The CDR3 nucleotides read TGTGCCAGCAACATAGCGACAGCCTCCTATGGCTACACCTTC.

This sequence joins TRBV7-9 and TRBJ2-2; possibly TRBD1 for D (7 bases). Trimming shortened V by 5 bases and J by 4 bases, and 17 bases separated the two germline ends. The CDR3 consists of 16 residues. Germline-derived CDR1 and CDR2 are SEHNR and FQNEAQ (reference sequence). This CDR3 is CASSMRRGPITGELFF. The CDR3 DNA sequence: TGTGCCAGCAGCATGAGGAGGGGGCCCATCACCGGGGAGCTGTTTTTT.

This chain joins TRBV27 and TRBJ2-7; maybe TRBD1 (6 bases). The CDR3 covers 14 residues. Trimming pared 4 bases from V and 2 bases from J, leaving 12 bases between. Germline assignment: CDR1 MNHEY and CDR2 SMNVEV (reference sequence). For the CDR3, the DNA is TGTGCCAGCAGTTATTCGGACAGTACCTACGAGCAGTACTTC. Protein product: CASSYSDSTYEQYF.

V and J are TRBV20-1 and TRBJ2-3, with D perhaps being TRBD1 or TRBD2 (5 bases each). The CDR3 runs 13 residues. The germline V gene encodes CDR1 DFQATT and CDR2 SNEGSKA (reference sequence). The V and J ends lost 7 bases and 12 bases respectively, with 23 bases between them. Written as DNA, the CDR3 is TGCAGTGGAACAAGGACATCCCAAGGGACCCAGTATTTT. Amino acids: CSGTRTSQGTQYF.

This clonotype came up many times. The chain is built from TRBV20-1 and TRBJ2-7; D is possibly TRBD2 (5 bases). Trimming stripped 1 base from V and 1 base from J, with 14 bases between. CDR3 length: 15 residues. Germline V gene data show CDR1 as DFQATT and CDR2 as SNEGSKA (reference sequence). In DNA form, the CDR3 reads TGCAGTGCTAGAGGGGGAGAGCGGTCTTCCTACGAGCAGTACTTC. This encodes CSARGGERSSYEQYF.

This clonotype was seen a few times. The chain carries TRBV19 and TRBJ1-2; 7 bases map to TRBD1. The CDR3 extends over 16 amino acids. Germline values: CDR1 LNHDA, CDR2 SQIVND (reference sequence). The V segment lost 5 bases and the J segment 2 bases; nucleotides outside the gene matches: 11. The chain's CDR3 is CASSSGDSTRNYGYTF. CDR3 DNA sequence: TGTGCCAGTAGTTCGGGGGACAGCACCCGAAACTATGGCTACACCTTC.

This clonotype was observed a few times. The V gene is TRBV7-9, the J gene TRBJ1-2, with a possible D match to TRBD1 (6 bases). Per the germline V gene, CDR1 is SEHNR and CDR2 is FQNEAQ (reference sequence). The CDR3 totals 13 residues. Trimming stripped 5 bases from V and 4 bases from J, with 11 bases between. CDR3 sequence: CASSDRTLYGYTF. The DNA of the CDR3 is TGTGCCAGCAGCGACAGGACCCTCTATGGCTACACCTTC.

This sequence joins TRBV19 and TRBJ1-5; TRBD1 aligns across 7 bases. Germline values: CDR1 LNHDA, CDR2 SQIVND (reference sequence). J lost 4 bases, V lost 5 bases, and 14 bases had no gene match. This CDR3 region has 17 residues. CDR3 residues: CASSLSPQGYGNQPQHF. In DNA form, the CDR3 reads TGTGCCAGTAGTCTTTCACCACAGGGGTACGGGAATCAGCCCCAGCATTTT.

Many counts were recorded for this clonotype. CDR3 sequence reads: CATSNGPQETQYF. The CDR3 bases are TGTGCCACCAGCAACGGCCCCCAAGAGACCCAGTACTTC. The gene calls are TRBV15 and TRBJ2-5, with unresolved D. Trimming cost V 4 bases and J 1 base, with 7 bases left between them. The CDR3 loop spans 13 amino acids. Germline CDR1 is LNHNV and CDR2 is YYDKDF (reference sequence).

The chain joins TRBV7-2 to TRBJ2-3, with D perhaps matching TRBD1 (5 bases). Germline V gene lookup returns CDR1 SGHTA and CDR2 FQGNSA. Trimming shortened V by 8 bases and J by 6 bases, and 18 bases separated the two germline ends. CDR3 length equals 14 residues. In DNA form, the CDR3 reads TGTGCCAGCTCACCTACATCAGGGCGGGATACGCAGTATTTT. It specifies CASSPTSGRDTQYF.

This clonotype was counted a few times. The V call is TRBV4-1, the J call TRBJ1-2; 7 bases align to TRBD1. The CDR3 is made up of 15 amino acids. The V segment lost 5 bases and the J segment 3 bases; nucleotides outside the gene matches: 9. Germline-derived CDR1 and CDR2 are MGHRA and YSYEKL. CDR3 loop: CASSWMIRGDYGYTF. The CDR3 DNA follows: TGCGCCAGCAGCTGGATGATCAGGGGGGACTATGGCTACACCTTC.

The chain is built from TRBV7-2 and TRBJ1-2; 8 bases match TRBD1. With V trimmed by 3 bases and J by 6 bases, 6 bases remained unmatched. CDR1 is SGHTA and CDR2 is FQGNSA in the germline V gene. The CDR3 runs 14 residues. Here the CDR3 DNA reads TGTGCCAGCAGCTTTGGGCAGGGGGCCGATGGCTACACCTTC. This codes for CASSFGQGADGYTF.

On this clonotype itself: This may be a read error, as it is one base from a much larger clone. This chain joins TRBV4-3 and TRBJ2-1; no clear D. The J call is in doubt because the DNA end fits TRBJ2-7 better. This CDR3 spans 17 amino acids. Germline loops: CDR1 LGHNA, CDR2 YSLEER. The CDR3 bases are TGCGCCAGCAGCCAAGTAGCCCGGCGGAGCTCCTACAATGAGCAGTACTTC. Its translation: CASSQVARRSSYNEQYF.

The chain links TRBV28 to TRBJ1-1, with D possibly matching TRBD1 (5 bases). The V end lost 5 bases, the J end lost 4 bases, and 17 bases lay between the germline ends. CDR1 is MDHEN, CDR2 SYDVKM, per germline. The CDR3 consists of 15 residues. The CDR3 DNA reads TGTGCCAGCAGTAAGGGACCGAGGGGAAGCACTGAAGCTTTCTTT. Its translation is CASSKGPRGSTEAFF.

This chain connects TRBV30 to TRBJ2-5; 8 bases fit TRBD2. CDR3 size: 12 residues. Germline CDR1 and CDR2: GTSNPN and SVGIG (reference sequence). J gave up 4 bases and V 2 bases, and 0 bases lay outside the gene matches. Here the CDR3 DNA reads TGTGCCTGGAGTAGCGGGGGAGAGACCCAGTACTTC. Amino acids: CAWSSGGETQYF.

The V and J genes are TRBV29-1 and TRBJ2-6; weak D call: TRBD2 (6 bases). V lost 2 bases and J 11 bases, leaving 16 bases between the germline ends. The CDR3 runs 14 residues. CDR1 and CDR2 (germline): SQVTM, ANQGSEA. CDR3 nucleotide sequence: TGCAGCGTTGAATCTAGCGCCATTGGGGACGTCCTGACTTTC. Its protein is CSVESSAIGDVLTF.

This clonotype turned up a few times. The CDR3 loop is CASTPGSVYNEQFF. The CDR3 DNA follows: TGTGCCAGCACCCCAGGGTCCGTTTACAATGAGCAGTTCTTC. The rearrangement links TRBV12-3 or TRBV12-4 to TRBJ2-1; TRBD1 is a possible D gene (5 bases). The CDR3 has 14 amino acids. The V end was cut by 7 bases, the J end by 4 bases, with 14 bases between.

Regarding this clonotype: A much bigger clone sits one base away, suggesting this may be a read error. The chain couples TRBV28 to TRBJ2-1; the D is unclear. V lost 6 bases, J lost 7 bases, and 16 bases lay in between. CDR1 and CDR2 (germline): MDHEN, SYDVKM. This CDR3 comprises 14 residues. CDR3 sequence (DNA): TGTGCCAGCAGCCCACGCCGCCGCTTGAATGAGCAGTTCTTC. It encodes CASSPRRRLNEQFF.

The V gene is TRBV12-3 or TRBV12-4, the J gene TRBJ1-5; D is unresolved. The CDR3 is 12 amino acids. Trimming removed 8 bases at V and 9 bases at J, with 14 bases between. CDR3 bases: TGTGCCAGCGGCTCCGTGTCCAGGCCCCAGCATTTT. Translation gives CASGSVSRPQHF.

Only a few counts were recorded for this clonotype. This chain uses TRBV11-2 with TRBJ2-2; no clear D. V shed 0 bases and J shed 7 bases, with 6 bases lying between them. CDR1 and CDR2 (germline): SGHAT, FQNNGV. This CDR3 has 13 amino acids. The CDR3 region has the DNA TGTGCCAGCAGCTTAGATCGCCTCGGGGAGCTGTTTTTT. It specifies CASSLDRLGELFF.